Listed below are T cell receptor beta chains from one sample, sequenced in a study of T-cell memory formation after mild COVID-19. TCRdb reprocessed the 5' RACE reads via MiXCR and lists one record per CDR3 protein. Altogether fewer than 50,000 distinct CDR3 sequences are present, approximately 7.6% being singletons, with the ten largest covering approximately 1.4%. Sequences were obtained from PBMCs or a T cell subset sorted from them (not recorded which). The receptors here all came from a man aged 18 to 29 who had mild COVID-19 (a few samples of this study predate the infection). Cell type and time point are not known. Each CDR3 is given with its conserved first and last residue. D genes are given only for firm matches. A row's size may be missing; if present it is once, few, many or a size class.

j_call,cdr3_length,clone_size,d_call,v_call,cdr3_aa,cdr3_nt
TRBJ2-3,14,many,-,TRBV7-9,CASSLDHSTDTQYF,TGTGCCAGCAGTCTGGACCATAGCACAGATACGCAGTATTTT
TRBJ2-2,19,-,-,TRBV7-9,CASSFSRSRTRINTGELFF,TGTGCCAGCAGCTTTAGTCGTTCGAGGACACGGATTAACACCGGGGAGCTGTTTTTT
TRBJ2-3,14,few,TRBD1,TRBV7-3,CASSSGTAADTQYF,TGTGCCAGCAGCTCCGGGACAGCCGCAGATACGCAGTATTTT
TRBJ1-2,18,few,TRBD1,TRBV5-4,CASRSASGTESVLGGYTF,TGTGCCAGCAGGTCGGCCTCCGGGACAGAGTCGGTGTTGGGAGGCTACACCTTC
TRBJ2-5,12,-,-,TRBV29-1,CSVLGDGETQYF,TGCAGCGTGCTAGGGGACGGAGAGACCCAGTACTTC
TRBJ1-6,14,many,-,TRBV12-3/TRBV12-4,CASSLGGYQSPLHF,TGTGCCAGCAGTTTGGGCGGGTATCAGTCACCCCTCCACTTT
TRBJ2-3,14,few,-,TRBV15,CATSKGGDTDTQYF,TGTGCCACCAGCAAGGGCGGAGACACAGATACGCAGTATTTT
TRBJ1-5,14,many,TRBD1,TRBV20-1,CSARGQGGNQPQHF,TGCAGTGCTAGGGGACAGGGAGGAAATCAGCCCCAGCATTTT
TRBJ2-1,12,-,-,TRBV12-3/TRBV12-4,CASSLYRGGQFF,TGTGCCAGCAGTTTATATAGGGGCGGGCAGTTCTTC
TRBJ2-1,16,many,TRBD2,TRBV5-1,CASSIPSGGASGEQFF,TGCGCCAGCAGCATCCCTAGCGGGGGGGCCTCCGGTGAGCAGTTCTTC
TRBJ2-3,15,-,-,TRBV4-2,CASSQDRVSTDTQYF,TGTGCCAGCAGCCAAGATCGGGTTAGCACAGATACGCAGTATTTT
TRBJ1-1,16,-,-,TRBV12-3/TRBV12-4,CASSRGWGGTGTEAFF,TGTGCCAGCAGTAGAGGGTGGGGAGGGACGGGGACTGAAGCTTTCTTT
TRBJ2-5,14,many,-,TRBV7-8,CASSQPGREETQYF,TGTGCCAGCAGCCAGCCGGGACGGGAAGAGACCCAGTACTTC
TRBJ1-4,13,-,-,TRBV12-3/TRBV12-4,CASKYRRQEKLFF,TGTGCCAGCAAGTACAGGCGACAGGAAAAACTGTTTTTT
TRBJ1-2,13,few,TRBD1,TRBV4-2,CASSHETGSGYTF,TGTGCCAGCAGCCACGAGACAGGGAGTGGCTACACCTTC
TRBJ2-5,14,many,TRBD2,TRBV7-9,CASSFAGGPETQYF,TGTGCCAGCAGCTTTGCGGGGGGGCCAGAGACCCAGTACTTC
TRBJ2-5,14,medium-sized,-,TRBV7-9,CASSLGTSQETQYF,TGTGCCAGCAGCTTGGGGACGTCGCAAGAGACCCAGTACTTC
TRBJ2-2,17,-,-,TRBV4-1,CASSQDPTSPNTGELFF,TGCGCCAGCAGCCAAGATCCCACATCCCCGAACACCGGGGAGCTGTTTTTT
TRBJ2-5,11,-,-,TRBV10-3,CAAGGQETQYF,TGTGCCGCGGGTGGTCAAGAGACCCAGTACTTC
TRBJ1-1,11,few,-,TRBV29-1,CSVGGFAEAFF,TGCAGCGTTGGGGGGTTCGCTGAAGCTTTCTTT
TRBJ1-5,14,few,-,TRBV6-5,CASSYWLGDQPQHF,TGTGCCAGCAGTTACTGGTTGGGGGATCAGCCCCAGCATTTT
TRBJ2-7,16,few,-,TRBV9,CASSVGPGKGGYEQYF,TGTGCCAGCAGCGTAGGTCCGGGCAAAGGGGGATACGAGCAGTACTTC
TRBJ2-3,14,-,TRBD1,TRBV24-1,CATKTGGSTDTQYF,TGTGCCACGAAGACAGGGGGCAGCACAGATACGCAGTATTTT
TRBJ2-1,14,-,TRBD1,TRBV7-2,CASSAKGQGFEQFF,TGTGCCAGCAGCGCAAAGGGACAGGGGTTTGAGCAGTTCTTC
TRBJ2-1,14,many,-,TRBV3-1,CASSRSGKNNEQFF,TGTGCCAGCAGCCGCTCCGGGAAGAACAATGAGCAGTTCTTC
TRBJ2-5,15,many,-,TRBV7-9,CASSPPWPPVGTQYF,TGTGCCAGCAGCCCCCCCTGGCCCCCGGTGGGGACCCAGTACTTC
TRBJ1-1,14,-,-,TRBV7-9,CASSFAARGTEAFF,TGTGCCAGCAGCTTCGCGGCCAGGGGCACTGAAGCTTTCTTT
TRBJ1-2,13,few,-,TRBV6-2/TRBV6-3,CASTDRREAGYTF,TGTGCCAGCACAGACAGGAGGGAAGCTGGCTACACCTTC
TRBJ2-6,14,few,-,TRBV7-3,CATRRNSGANVLTF,TGTGCCACCAGGCGGAACTCTGGGGCCAACGTCCTGACTTTC
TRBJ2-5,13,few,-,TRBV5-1,CASSRDTKETQYF,TGCGCCAGCAGTCGGGACACCAAAGAGACCCAGTACTTC
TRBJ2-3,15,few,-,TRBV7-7,CASSPSGNVADTQYF,TGTGCTAGCAGCCCCTCAGGGAATGTCGCAGATACGCAGTATTTT
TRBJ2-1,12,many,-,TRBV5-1,CASSLGVDEQFF,TGCGCCAGCAGCTTGGGAGTCGATGAGCAGTTCTTC
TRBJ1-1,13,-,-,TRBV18,CASSPSDSRGAFF,TGTGCCAGCTCACCCTCGGACAGCCGAGGGGCTTTCTTT
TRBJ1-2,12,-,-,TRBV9,CASSVMGSGYTF,TGTGCCAGCAGCGTAATGGGATCCGGCTACACCTTC
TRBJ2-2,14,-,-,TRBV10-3,CAISASTSTGELFF,TGTGCCATCAGTGCCAGCACATCCACCGGGGAGCTGTTTTTT
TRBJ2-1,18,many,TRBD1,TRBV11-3,CASSLEQGGSSSYNEQFF,TGTGCCAGCAGCTTAGAACAGGGGGGCTCGAGCTCCTACAATGAGCAGTTCTTC
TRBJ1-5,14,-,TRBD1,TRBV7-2,CASSPDRGNQPQHF,TGTGCCAGCAGCCCCGACAGGGGAAATCAGCCCCAGCATTTT
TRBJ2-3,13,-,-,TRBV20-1,CSARAPQVDTQYF,TGCAGTGCTAGAGCGCCCCAGGTAGATACGCAGTATTTT
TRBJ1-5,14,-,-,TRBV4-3,CASSQEWSNQPQHF,TGCGCCAGCAGCCAGGAATGGAGCAATCAGCCCCAGCATTTT
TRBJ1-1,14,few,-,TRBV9,CASSVGSVATEAFF,TGTGCCAGCAGCGTAGGCAGTGTGGCCACTGAAGCTTTCTTT
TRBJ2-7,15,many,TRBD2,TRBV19,CASRTTAGGSYEQYF,TGTGCCAGTAGAACCACAGCGGGGGGCTCCTACGAGCAGTACTTC
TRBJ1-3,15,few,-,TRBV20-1,CSARDPRGTGNTIYF,TGCAGTGCTAGAGACCCCCGGGGGACTGGAAACACCATATATTTT
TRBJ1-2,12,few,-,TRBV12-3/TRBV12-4,CASSFGSYGYTF,TGTGCCAGCAGTTTTGGCAGCTATGGCTACACCTTC
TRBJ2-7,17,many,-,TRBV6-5,CASSQATGLGVTYEQYF,TGTGCCAGCAGTCAGGCCACCGGGTTGGGGGTAACCTACGAGCAGTACTTC
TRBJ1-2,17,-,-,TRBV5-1,CASSLMTRQDVGYGYTF,TGCGCCAGCAGCTTGATGACGAGACAGGATGTTGGCTATGGCTACACCTTC
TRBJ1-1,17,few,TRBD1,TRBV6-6,CASSYSGTGSGNTEAFF,TGTGCCAGCAGTTACTCGGGGACAGGGAGCGGGAACACTGAAGCTTTCTTT
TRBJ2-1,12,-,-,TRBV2,CASSQGRLEQFF,TGTGCCAGCAGCCAGGGGCGATTGGAGCAGTTCTTC
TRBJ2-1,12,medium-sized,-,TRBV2,CASSGPYNEQFF,TGTGCCAGCAGTGGACCCTACAATGAGCAGTTCTTC
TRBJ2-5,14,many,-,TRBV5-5,CASSLAGAGETQYF,TGTGCCAGCAGCTTGGCAGGGGCAGGGGAGACCCAGTACTTC
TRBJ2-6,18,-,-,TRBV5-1,CASSLVGGSGVGANVLTF,TGCGCCAGCAGCTTGGTTGGTGGTTCGGGGGTTGGGGCCAACGTCCTGACTTTC
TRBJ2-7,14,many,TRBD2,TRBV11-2,CASSLGGGAYEQYF,TGTGCCAGCAGCTTAGGCGGGGGGGCTTACGAGCAGTACTTC
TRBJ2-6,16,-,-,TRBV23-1,CASSLWVSSGANVLTF,TGCGCCAGCAGTCTTTGGGTTTCCTCTGGGGCCAACGTCCTGACTTTC
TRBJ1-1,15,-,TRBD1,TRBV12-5,CASGLAQGAHTEAFF,TGTGCTAGTGGTTTGGCCCAGGGGGCGCACACTGAAGCTTTCTTT
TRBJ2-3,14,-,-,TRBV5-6,CASSSEGGTDTQYF,TGTGCCAGCAGCTCGGAGGGGGGCACAGATACGCAGTATTTT
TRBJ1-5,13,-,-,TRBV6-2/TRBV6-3,CASSEPLVQPQHF,TGTGCCAGCAGTGAACCCTTGGTTCAGCCCCAGCATTTT
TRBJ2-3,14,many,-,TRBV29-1,CSVEGRSSTDTQYF,TGCAGCGTTGAGGGGAGATCCAGCACAGATACGCAGTATTTT
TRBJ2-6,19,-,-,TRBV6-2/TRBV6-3,CASSSLDRGKTSGANVLTF,TGTGCCAGCAGTTCCTTGGACAGAGGGAAAACCTCTGGGGCCAACGTCCTGACTTTC
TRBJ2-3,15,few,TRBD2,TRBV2,CASRATSGVTDTQYF,TGTGCCAGCAGAGCTACTAGCGGGGTAACAGATACGCAGTATTTT
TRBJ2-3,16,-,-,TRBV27,CASSRTRGYTTDTQYF,TGTGCCAGCAGTCGGACTCGGGGGTATACCACAGATACGCAGTATTTT
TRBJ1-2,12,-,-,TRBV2,CANWMGTYGYTF,TGTGCCAACTGGATGGGTACCTATGGCTACACCTTC